The 17 T cell receptor beta chains presented below share a single source sample, sequenced in a study of T cells in Graves' hyperthyroidism and ophthalmopathy. Amplified TCR beta CDR3 regions derived from RNA transcripts. In the first-round RT-PCR of the TCR CDR3, the HTBI primer set was used. Each CDR3 protein gets one entry after TCRdb re-called the multiplex PCR reads with MiXCR. The data show around 290,000 distinct CDR3 sequences, 10% to 15% seen once. Sequencing input: blood. These receptors came from a woman between 25 and 40 years old with Graves' hyperthyroidism that later progressed to Graves' ophthalmopathy.

This clonotype has a count of ten or more. The CDR3 region has the DNA TGTGCTAGTGGTCCCCCCCGCGAACTAGCGACAAAAACTTCCTACAATGAGCAGTTCTTC. It specifies CASGPPRELATKTSYNEQFF. V and J are TRBV12-5 and TRBJ2-1; 7 positions match TRBD2. CDR3 length equals 20 residues. The germline gives CDR1 LGHNT, CDR2 FRNRAP. Trimming took 5 bases from V and 1 from J; bases not matched to a gene: 20.

This rearrangement joins TRBV5-4 to TRBJ2-7; unclear D gene. Germline V CDR1 and CDR2: SGHNT, YYREEE (reference sequence). The length of the CDR3 is 14 residues. V lost 7 bases and J 1 base, leaving 15 bases between the germline ends. CDR3 in amino acids: CASRPAQQSYEQYF. The CDR3 bases are TGTGCCAGCCGCCCGGCCCAACAGTCCTACGAGCAGTACTTC.

This clonotype was counted a few times. This rearrangement joins TRBV25-1 to TRBJ2-1; a weak D match, TRBD2 (5 bases). This CDR3 is built from 14 residues. The V end lost 6 bases, the J end lost 6 bases, and 15 bases lay between the germline ends. From germline, CDR1 is MGHDK and CDR2 SYGVNS. The CDR3 DNA follows: TGTGCCAGCAGCGTCGCGGGCCCGCGCAATGAGCAGTTCTTC. Translated, it gives CASSVAGPRNEQFF. The complete variable domain, with remaining parts taken from reference TRBV25-1 and TRBJ2-1, reads EADIYQTPRYLVIGTGKKITLECSQTMGHDKMYWYQQDPGMELHLIHYSYGVNSTEKGDLSSESTVSRIRTEHFPLTLESARPSHTSQYLCASSVAGPRNEQFFGPGTRLTVL.

This clonotype was counted ten times or more. The chain is built from TRBV20-1 and TRBJ2-5, with D possibly being TRBD2 (6 bases). This CDR3 is built from 15 residues. V was shortened by 6 bases and J by 3 bases, with 20 bases between the two germline ends. Per germline, CDR1 DFQATT and CDR2 SNEGSKA (reference sequence). The CDR3 region is CSAPVASDIEETQYF. The CDR3 region has the DNA TGCAGTGCCCCCGTGGCTAGCGACATAGAAGAGACCCAGTACTTC.

A remark on this clonotype: A much larger clone differs by one base, so this may be a read error. The V and J genes are TRBV13 and TRBJ2-1; weak D call: TRBD2 (5 bases). The CDR3 totals 14 residues. Germline V CDR1 and CDR2: PRHDT, FYEKMQ (reference sequence). CDR3 DNA sequence: TGTGGCAGCAGCTTGACGGGGTCCTACAATGAGCAGTTCTTC. Encoded protein: CGSSLTGSYNEQFF. Complete variable domain (other parts from reference TRBV13 and TRBJ2-1): AAGVIQSPRHLIKEKRETATLKCYPIPRHDTVYWYQQGPGQDPQFLISFYEKMQSDKGSIPDRFSAQQFSDYHSELNMSSLELGDSALYFCGSSLTGSYNEQFFGPGTRLTVL.

This clonotype was observed at least ten times. This sequence joins TRBV6-1 and TRBJ2-1; D ambiguous. The CDR3 loop spans 16 amino acids. V shed 6 bases and J shed 0 bases, with 15 bases lying between them. CDR1 MNHNS and CDR2 SASEGT come from the germline V gene. The CDR3 DNA sequence: TGTGCCAGCAGCCACCCTTCCTACCGCTCCTACAATGAGCAGTTCTTC. This gives the protein CASSHPSYRSYNEQFF.

This clonotype has ten or more counts. This chain joins TRBV7-2 and TRBJ1-5; D is uncertain. Trimming stripped 1 base from V and 6 bases from J, with 10 bases between. The germline V gene encodes CDR1 SGHTA and CDR2 FQGNSA. The CDR3 totals 14 residues. In nucleotides, the CDR3 is TGTGCCAGCAGCTTAGGAGGGTCGGGTCAGCCCCAGCATTTT. This encodes CASSLGGSGQPQHF. Using reference TRBV7-2 and TRBJ1-5 for the parts outside the CDR3, the full variable domain is GAGVSQSPSNKVTEKGKDVELRCDPISGHTALYWYRQSLGQGLEFLIYFQGNSAPDKSGLPSDRFSAERTGGSVSTLTIQRTQQEDSAVYLCASSLGGSGQPQHFGDGTRLSIL.

J is TRBJ1-5 and V is TRBV20-1; D is undetermined. Trimming took off 5 bases at V and 0 bases at J, with 14 bases between the two ends. Germline V gives CDR1 DFQATT, CDR2 SNEGSKA (reference sequence). This CDR3 comprises 15 residues. The CDR3 nucleotides read TGCAGTGCTTACGACTTTCAGAATAGCAATCAGCCCCAGCATTTT. Encoded protein: CSAYDFQNSNQPQHF.

This clonotype has a count of ten or more. The V and J genes are TRBV27 and TRBJ1-1, with unresolved D. CDR1 and CDR2 (germline): MNHEY, SMNVEV (reference sequence). Trimming took 2 bases from V and 5 from J, leaving 9 bases between them. The CDR3 is 13 amino acids. The CDR3 region is CASSLREKTEAFF. The CDR3 DNA is TGTGCCAGCAGTTTAAGGGAAAAAACTGAAGCTTTCTTT.

This clonotype was observed many times. The gene calls are TRBV2 and TRBJ2-1; 10 bases are shared with TRBD2. The CDR3 is 14 amino acids. The germline CDR1 and CDR2 sequences are SNHLY and FYNNEI. The trim removed 2 bases at V and 9 bases at J, leaving 4 bases unmatched. CDR3 in amino acids: CASSETSGMGEQFF. DNA for the CDR3: TGTGCCAGCAGTGAAACTAGCGGGATGGGTGAGCAGTTCTTC. Together with reference TRBV2 and TRBJ2-1, the CDR3 gives the full variable domain: EPEVTQTPSHQVTQMGQEVILRCVPISNHLYFYWYRQILGQKVEFLVSFYNNEISEKSEIFDDQFSVERPDGSNFTLKIRSTKLEDSAMYFCASSETSGMGEQFFGPGTRLTVL.

In its sample, this clonotype was seen many times. The chain joins TRBV18 to TRBJ2-1; D may be TRBD2 (6 bases). The CDR3 covers 15 residues. Germline assignment: CDR1 KGHSH and CDR2 LQKENI. V lost 3 bases to trimming and J lost 10 bases, with 19 bases between them. The CDR3 loop is CASSPSGLSGREQFF. In DNA form, the CDR3 reads TGTGCCAGCTCACCTTCGGGCCTTAGCGGAAGAGAGCAGTTCTTC.

At least ten counts were recorded for this clonotype. This chain links TRBV5-1 with TRBJ1-4, with TRBD1 identical over 8 bases. V lost 4 bases, J lost 6 bases, and 5 bases stayed unmatched. Germline V gene sequence: CDR1 SGHRS, CDR2 YFSETQ. This CDR3 region has 14 residues. The CDR3 region has the DNA TGCGCCAGCAGCCTGACAGGGGTTGATGAAAAACTGTTTTTT. Translated: CASSLTGVDEKLFF.

This clonotype was recorded at least ten times. The J gene is TRBJ2-1, the V gene TRBV10-3; 12 bases are a match to TRBD2. This CDR3 comprises 14 residues. Losses at the gene ends were 2 bases for V and 9 bases for J; bases not matched to a gene: 2. CDR1 is ENHRY, CDR2 SYGVKD, per germline. For the CDR3, the DNA is TGTGCCATCAGTGAGACTAGCGGGAGGTCTGAGCAGTTCTTC. Protein sequence: CAISETSGRSEQFF.

This chain connects TRBV4-1 to TRBJ1-5; the match to TRBD1 covers 9 bases. From germline, CDR1 is MGHRA and CDR2 YSYEKL. J lost 7 bases, V lost 1 base, and 5 bases had no gene match. This CDR3 contains 15 residues. This CDR3 reads CASSQATGGFQPQHF. DNA for the CDR3: TGCGCCAGCAGCCAAGCGACAGGGGGTTTCCAGCCCCAGCATTTT.

This clonotype was seen many times. In DNA form, the CDR3 reads TGTGCCAGCAATGACGAGACGGCTGAAGCTTTCTTT. It encodes CASNDETAEAFF. The genes are TRBV12-3 or TRBV12-4 and TRBJ1-1; D uncertain. Trimming cost V 7 bases and J 6 bases, with 12 bases left between them. The CDR3 totals 12 residues.

This clonotype was detected ten times or more. This chain connects TRBV20-1 to TRBJ1-6; TRBD1 might be the D (6 bases). This CDR3 is 14 amino acids long. Germline values: CDR1 DFQATT, CDR2 SNEGSKA (reference sequence). V was cut by 5 bases and J by 6 bases, with 14 bases left in between. The CDR3 region is CSAVQGLFNSPLHF. The CDR3 coding sequence is TGCAGTGCTGTACAGGGTCTTTTTAATTCACCCCTCCACTTT.

The table lists this clonotype with many counts. The chain joins TRBV6-2 or TRBV6-3 to TRBJ1-2; TRBD1 is a possible D gene (5 bases). V gave up 8 bases and J gave up 7 bases, with 20 bases separating them. The germline V gene has CDR1 MNHEY and CDR2 SVGEGT. This CDR3 contains 14 residues. This CDR3 reads CASVDQGRTPGYTF. CDR3 DNA sequence: TGTGCCAGCGTCGACCAGGGTCGGACCCCTGGCTACACCTTC.